The TCR beta chain under discussion was sequenced for a study of blood T cell repertoires in COVID-19. Study details: From the United States, Italy and Spain came samples of acute and convalescent COVID-19. PBMCs, B-cell-depleted T cells, or T cells were the source of the cDNA or gDNA that made up the material.

V was trimmed by 2 bases and J by 4 bases, leaving 5 bases between them. In germline, CDR1 is MDHEN, CDR2 SYDVKM. The CDR3 runs 12 residues. In the original processing: Quantification of nucleated cells was approximated via reference gene primer amplification. Libraries were prepared by immunoSEQ multiplex PCR; TCRdb keeps only in-frame clonotypes and omits some of them. V, J and clone size are those of that table, while D and trimming were read from the DNA. The sample lists about 130,000 clones, approximately 70% occurring once. The clonotype was recovered from a woman aged 70-85 years with acute or convalescent COVID-19. Specimen: peripheral blood. The chain couples TRBV28 to TRBJ1-2; a possible D gene is TRBD1 (5 bases). For the CDR3, the DNA is TGTGCCAGCAGTTTACAGGGCTATGGCTACACCTTC. The encoded protein is CASSLQGYGYTF.